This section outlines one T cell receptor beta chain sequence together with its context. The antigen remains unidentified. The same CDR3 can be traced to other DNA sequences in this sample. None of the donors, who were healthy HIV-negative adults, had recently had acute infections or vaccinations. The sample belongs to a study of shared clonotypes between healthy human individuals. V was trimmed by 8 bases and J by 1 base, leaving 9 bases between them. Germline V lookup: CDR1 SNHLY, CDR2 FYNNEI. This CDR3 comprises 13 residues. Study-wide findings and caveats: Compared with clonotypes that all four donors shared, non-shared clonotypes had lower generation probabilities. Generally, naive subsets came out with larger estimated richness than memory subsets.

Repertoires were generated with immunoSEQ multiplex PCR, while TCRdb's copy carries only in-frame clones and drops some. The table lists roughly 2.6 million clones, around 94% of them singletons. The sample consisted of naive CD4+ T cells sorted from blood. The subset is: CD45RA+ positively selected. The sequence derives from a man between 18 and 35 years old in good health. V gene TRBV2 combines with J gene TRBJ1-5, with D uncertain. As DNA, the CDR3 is TGTGCCAGCCGGAGAGACAGCAATCAGCCCCAGCATTTT. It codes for CASRRDSNQPQHF.